The 29 T cell receptor beta chains in this list originate from one sample, sequenced in a study of shared clonotypes between healthy human individuals. Measured with immunoSEQ multiplex PCR; TCRdb has only the in-frame clones, and not every one. The table lists about 640,000 clones, approximately 79% of them singletons. Sequencing was carried out using memory CD4+ T cells sorted from blood. Subset noted: CD45RA-negative fraction. These receptors were obtained from a young woman in good health.

This clone occurred once. The chain combines TRBV18 with TRBJ1-2; maybe TRBD1 (5 bases). The CDR3 has 14 residues. The germline V gene encodes CDR1 KGHSH and CDR2 LQKENI. V was shortened by 3 bases and J by 8 bases, with 16 bases between the two germline ends. Written as DNA, the CDR3 is TGTGCCAGCTCACCGTCTACGGGGCTTGGGGGCTACACCTTC. Its translation: CASSPSTGLGGYTF. Supplemented by reference TRBV18 and TRBJ1-2, the full variable domain reads NAGVMQNPRHLVRRRGQEARLRCSPMKGHSHVYWYRQLPEEGLKFMVYLQKENIIDESGMPKERFSAEFPKEGPSILRIQQVVRGDSAAYFCASSPSTGLGGYTFGSGTRLTVV.

The chain joins TRBV20-1 to TRBJ2-3, with D perhaps TRBD1 (6 bases). The CDR3 has 11 amino acids. V dropped 6 bases and J dropped 11 bases, with 15 bases sitting between them. CDR1 is DFQATT and CDR2 is SNEGSKA in the germline V gene (reference sequence). CDR3 protein: CSASLGGRQYF. The CDR3 DNA follows: TGCAGTGCGTCACTAGGGGGTAGGCAGTATTTT.

This clone is a singleton in its sample. The chain combines TRBV5-1 with TRBJ2-1, with a possible D match to TRBD2 (6 bases). This CDR3 comprises 16 residues. The V end was cut by 0 bases, the J end by 3 bases, with 13 bases between. The germline gives CDR1 SGHRS, CDR2 YFSETQ. CDR3 in DNA: TGCGCCAGCAGCTTGGCCGCGGGAAGGGGCTACAATGAGCAGTTCTTC. Protein: CASSLAAGRGYNEQFF.

V gene TRBV5-6 combines with J gene TRBJ1-5, with no clear D. The CDR3 runs to 16 residues. Germline CDR1 reads SGHDT; CDR2 reads YYEEEE. Trimming removed 0 bases at V and 5 bases at J, with 15 bases between. This chain's CDR3 is CASSLGPPHGDQPQHF. CDR3 coding DNA: TGTGCCAGCAGCTTGGGGCCCCCACATGGGGATCAGCCCCAGCATTTT.

The chain has TRBV2 and TRBJ1-1; D is perhaps TRBD1 (6 bases). CDR1 and CDR2 (germline): SNHLY, FYNNEI. Trimming removed 4 bases from V and 4 bases from J, with 13 bases in between. CDR3 length equals 14 residues. The CDR3 loop is CASSVSDRITEAFF. In nucleotides, the CDR3 is TGTGCCAGCAGTGTCTCTGACAGGATCACTGAAGCTTTCTTT.

The chain uses TRBV6-5 and TRBJ2-2, with 7 positions matching TRBD2. Per the germline V gene, CDR1 is MNHEY and CDR2 is SVGAGI. The CDR3 loop spans 15 amino acids. After removal of 7 bases from V and 2 bases from J, the junction contained 7 bases not matched to a gene. CDR3 nucleotides: TGTGCCAGCATGGTGTGGGGGGGAAACACCGGGGAGCTGTTTTTT. As protein: CASMVWGGNTGELFF.

Points on this clone: Given a much more abundant clone one base away, this may be a read error. In the same sample, other DNA sequences code for this CDR3. The chain uses TRBV6-1 and TRBJ2-5; the match to TRBD1 covers 8 bases. The CDR3 has 15 residues. The germline V gene encodes CDR1 MNHNS and CDR2 SASEGT. The CDR3 nucleotides are TGTGCCAGCAGTGAATCCGCAGGGGGCCAAGAGACTCAGTACTTC. This translates into CASSESAGGQETQYF.

The rearrangement joins TRBV5-1 to TRBJ2-3; a possible D gene is TRBD2 (6 bases). This CDR3 is built from 16 residues. CDR1 is SGHRS and CDR2 is YFSETQ in the germline V gene. V lost 2 bases, J lost 4 bases, and 17 bases lay in between. The CDR3 protein is CASSLTSMGAADTQYF. CDR3 DNA sequence: TGCGCCAGCAGCTTAACTAGCATGGGTGCGGCAGATACGCAGTATTTT.

The rearrangement joins TRBV6-1 to TRBJ1-2; the D is unclear. The CDR3 contains 12 residues. Germline V gene data show CDR1 as MNHNS and CDR2 as SASEGT. The CDR3 nucleotides are TGTGCGGCGGAGGGAGCTAACTATGGCTACACCTTC. It specifies CAAEGANYGYTF.

The genes are TRBV7-2 and TRBJ2-1, with a tentative D call TRBD2 (5 bases). V shed 1 base and J shed 6 bases, with 13 bases lying between them. In germline, CDR1 is SGHTA, CDR2 FQGNSA. The CDR3 length is 15 residues. The CDR3 loop is CASSLEAGWGNEQFF. CDR3 nucleotides: TGTGCCAGCAGCTTAGAGGCGGGTTGGGGCAATGAGCAGTTCTTC.

The chain links TRBV19 to TRBJ2-2, with 16 bases lining up with TRBD2. The length of the CDR3 is 18 residues. The J segment lost 7 bases and the V segment lost 5 bases, leaving 10 bases of the junction unmatched. Germline loops: CDR1 LNHDA, CDR2 SQIVND (reference sequence). CDR3 DNA sequence: TGTGCCAGTAGTTATGGGACTAGCGGGAGGGCCCGGGTCGGGGAGCTGTTTTTT. The encoded protein is CASSYGTSGRARVGELFF.

This chain links TRBV18 with TRBJ2-5, with 7 bases lining up with TRBD1. Germline trimming cut 4 bases from V and 2 bases from J; bases unmatched to any gene: 4. Germline values: CDR1 KGHSH, CDR2 LQKENI. The CDR3 is made up of 14 amino acids. CDR3 in DNA: TGTGCCAGCTCACGCCTGGGACAGCAAGAGACCCAGTACTTC. Its translation is CASSRLGQQETQYF.

The rearrangement links TRBV19 to TRBJ1-5, with 10 bases that match TRBD1. The V and J ends lost 7 bases and 4 bases, in that order; junction bases with no gene match: 7. The CDR3 covers 15 residues. Germline CDR1 is LNHDA and CDR2 is SQIVND (reference sequence). The CDR3 spells CASKQDRGGNQPQHF. CDR3 nucleotide sequence: TGTGCCAGTAAGCAGGACAGGGGGGGGAATCAGCCCCAGCATTTT.

With respect to this clone: At one end, the junction sequence differs from germline, possibly due to a read error. The chain couples TRBV6-4 to TRBJ2-5; D possibly uses TRBD1 or TRBD2 (5 bases each). The end of the DNA fits TRBJ2-7 better, so the J call may be wrong. Looked up from germline, CDR1 is MRHNA and CDR2 is SNTAGT. The CDR3 has 14 amino acids. CDR3 nucleotides: TGCGCCAGCAGCCGGGATCCGGGGCCCTACGAGCAGTACTTC. Protein sequence: CASSRDPGPYEQYF.

The gene calls are TRBV25-1 and TRBJ2-5; D perhaps matches TRBD2 (5 bases). Deletions cut 3 bases from V and 0 bases from J, with 14 bases between. Germline V gives CDR1 MGHDK, CDR2 SYGVNS. The CDR3 extends over 16 amino acids. CDR3 nucleotides: TGTGCCAGCAGTGATCGCTTTGGGAGCTACCAAGAGACCCAGTACTTC. Protein sequence: CASSDRFGSYQETQYF.

The rearrangement uses TRBV6-4 and TRBJ2-1; TRBD2 matches 8 bases. Germline CDR1 reads MRHNA; CDR2 reads SNTAGT. J was trimmed by 5 bases and V by 5 bases; bases with no gene match: 11. The CDR3 is 16 residues long. The CDR3 DNA follows: TGTGCCAGCAGTTCGCAGTCCAGCGGGAGAAACAATGAGCAGTTCTTC. This sequence encodes CASSSQSSGRNNEQFF.

The chain recombines TRBV27 with TRBJ1-5, with D possibly matching TRBD1 (6 bases). This CDR3 has 14 residues. Trimming removed 1 base from V and 6 bases from J, with 10 bases in between. Germline V gives CDR1 MNHEY, CDR2 SMNVEV (reference sequence). CDR3 sequence reads: CASSLFGGPQPQHF. The CDR3 DNA reads as TGTGCCAGCAGTTTATTCGGGGGGCCTCAGCCCCAGCATTTT.

This clone was detected a few times. The chain recombines TRBV19 with TRBJ1-2; 10 bases align to TRBD1. Germline-derived CDR1 and CDR2 are LNHDA and SQIVND (reference sequence). V shed 6 bases, J shed 5 bases, and the junction held 12 bases outside the gene matches. The CDR3 is made up of 16 amino acids. The CDR3 spells CASSKDRGARDYGYTF. Written as DNA, the CDR3 is TGTGCCAGTAGCAAGGACAGGGGGGCCAGGGATTATGGCTACACCTTC.

This clone was seen a single time. The gene calls are TRBV15 and TRBJ2-3; 8 bases line up with TRBD2. The CDR3 runs 15 residues. Germline V gene lookup returns CDR1 LNHNV and CDR2 YYDKDF (reference sequence). J gave up 6 bases and V 5 bases, and 10 bases lay outside the gene matches. The DNA for the CDR3 is TGTGCCACCAGCCCCCGGGGGGGCCTCGGTGATACGCAGTATTTT. Protein sequence: CATSPRGGLGDTQYF.

CDR3 residues: CASSEGRWGNQPQHF. In DNA form, the CDR3 reads TGTGCCAGCAGTGAAGGACGATGGGGCAATCAGCCCCAGCATTTT. The gene calls are TRBV2 and TRBJ1-5; D ambiguous. Germline assignment: CDR1 SNHLY and CDR2 FYNNEI. There are 15 residues in the CDR3. The V and J ends lost 1 base and 2 bases respectively, with 9 bases between them.

This chain links TRBV7-3 with TRBJ2-4, with 7 bases fitting TRBD1. The CDR3 loop spans 15 amino acids. Germline trimming cut 0 bases from V and 5 bases from J; bases unmatched to any gene: 4. Germline V gene lookup returns CDR1 SGHTA and CDR2 FQGTGA. Here the CDR3 DNA reads TGTGCCAGCAGCTTAACAGGGGGCACCCAAAACATTCAGTACTTC. Amino acids: CASSLTGGTQNIQYF.

J is TRBJ1-5 and V is TRBV28; D gene uncertain. The CDR3 covers 12 residues. V was pared by 8 bases and J by 7 bases, with 12 bases between. From germline, CDR1 is MDHEN and CDR2 SYDVKM. Here the CDR3 reads CASENPLQPQHF. The CDR3 coding sequence is TGTGCCAGCGAAAACCCCCTCCAGCCCCAGCATTTT.

The genes are TRBV5-1 and TRBJ2-7; 12 bases are shared with TRBD1. The CDR3 loop spans 15 amino acids. Losses at the gene ends were 4 bases for V and 4 bases for J; bases not matched to a gene: 6. CDR1 is SGHRS and CDR2 is YFSETQ in the germline V gene. The DNA for the CDR3 is TGCGCCAGCAGCCCCCGGGACAGGGGGCGTTACGAGCAGTACTTC. It codes for CASSPRDRGRYEQYF.

In this sample, this clone turned up once. This rearrangement joins TRBV19 to TRBJ1-2; TRBD1 is a possible D gene (6 bases). Deletions cut 3 bases from V and 4 bases from J, with 18 bases between. This CDR3 contains 16 residues. The germline V gene has CDR1 LNHDA and CDR2 SQIVND (reference sequence). CDR3: CASSMGGETGIYGYTF. CDR3 nucleotides: TGTGCCAGTAGTATGGGAGGGGAAACAGGGATCTATGGCTACACCTTC.

The rearrangement uses TRBV18 and TRBJ1-1; weak D call: TRBD1 (5 bases). CDR3 length: 21 amino acids. Germline V CDR1 and CDR2: KGHSH, LQKENI. The ends were cut back, 3 bases at V and 4 bases at J, with 33 bases in the middle. The CDR3, as DNA: TGTGCCAGCTCACCCCTCCCCCTCGGAGGGGCCAACCCCGCGTCGAGCACTGAAGCTTTCTTT. Its protein product is CASSPLPLGGANPASSTEAFF.

This clone was counted ten times or more. The J gene is TRBJ2-1, the V gene TRBV5-1; 7 bases align to TRBD2. Germline assignment: CDR1 SGHRS and CDR2 YFSETQ. Trimming took 4 bases from V and 7 from J; bases not matched to a gene: 8. The CDR3 contains 14 residues. The CDR3 region is CASSGTGTTNEQFF. The CDR3 DNA follows: TGCGCCAGCAGCGGGACCGGGACTACAAATGAGCAGTTCTTC.

The chain recombines TRBV10-2 with TRBJ2-7; 9 nucleotides line up with TRBD2. The CDR3 spans 14 residues. V was pared by 6 bases and J by 6 bases, with 9 bases of the junction left unmatched. CDR1 WSHSY and CDR2 SAAADI come from the germline V gene. The CDR3 sequence is CASRAGGPFSEQYF. The DNA of the CDR3 is TGCGCCAGCAGGGCGGGAGGGCCCTTCTCCGAGCAGTACTTC.

The V gene is TRBV6-5, the J gene TRBJ1-4, with D possibly matching TRBD1 (6 bases). CDR1 MNHEY and CDR2 SVGAGI come from the germline V gene. The CDR3 consists of 14 residues. Trimming took off 2 bases at V and 3 bases at J, with 7 bases between the two ends. Here the CDR3 reads CASSYGGSNEKLFF. The CDR3 bases are TGTGCCAGCAGTTACGGGGGCTCTAATGAAAAACTGTTTTTT.

The chain carries TRBV4-1 and TRBJ2-3; TRBD1 aligns across 7 bases. Trimming removed 4 bases from V and 8 bases from J; junction bases left unmatched: 0. The length of the CDR3 is 11 residues. The V gene's germline CDR1 is MGHRA and CDR2 YSYEKL. This chain's CDR3 is CASSRDSTQYF. Written as DNA, the CDR3 is TGCGCCAGCAGCCGGGACAGTACGCAGTATTTT.